Listed below are T cell receptor beta chains from one sample, sequenced in a study of identical twins. TCRdb reanalysed the 5' RACE reads using MiXCR and keeps one entry per CDR3 protein. The table lists around 690,000 distinct CDR3 sequences, 21% of them singletons, with roughly 4.3% in the top ten. Separately, the same data were catalogued under a study of T cells expressing NK-cell markers.

Sequencing input: PBMCs. Source of these receptors: a woman aged 18-29 years in good health. The CDR3 runs from the conserved cysteine through the conserved F or W. The D gene is left open where the match is weak. Clone size is not always given. Where it is, it says once, few, many or a class for expanded clones.

D gene: -
V gene: TRBV7-9
clone size: once
J gene: TRBJ2-7
CDR3 protein: CASSFSPSAAYEQYF
CDR3 DNA: TGTGCCAGCAGCTTTTCTCCTAGCGCGGCCTACGAGCAGTACTTC

D gene: -
V gene: TRBV15
clone size: many
J gene: TRBJ2-7
CDR3 protein: CATRGTDPFHEQYF
CDR3 DNA: TGTGCCACCCGGGGGACAGACCCCTTCCACGAGCAGTACTTC

D gene: TRBD1
V gene: TRBV5-1
clone size: few
J gene: TRBJ2-7
CDR3 protein: CASSQWTGGTYEQYF
CDR3 DNA: TGCGCCAGCAGCCAATGGACAGGGGGGACCTACGAGCAGTACTTC

D gene: -
V gene: TRBV12-3/TRBV12-4
clone size: -
J gene: TRBJ2-5
CDR3 protein: CASSFGLVLGETQYF
CDR3 DNA: TGTGCCAGCAGTTTCGGGCTAGTGCTGGGAGAGACCCAGTACTTC

D gene: -
V gene: TRBV7-2
clone size: few
J gene: TRBJ2-3
CDR3 protein: CASSLGLTGADTQYF
CDR3 DNA: TGTGCCAGCAGCTTAGGGCTAACTGGGGCAGATACGCAGTATTTT

D gene: -
V gene: TRBV20-1
clone size: -
J gene: TRBJ1-1
CDR3 protein: CSADDTNTEAFF
CDR3 DNA: TGCAGTGCGGACGACACGAACACTGAAGCTTTCTTT

D gene: TRBD1
V gene: TRBV3-1
clone size: -
J gene: TRBJ2-7
CDR3 protein: CASSQTGDAYEQYF
CDR3 DNA: TGTGCCAGCAGCCAGACAGGGGATGCCTACGAGCAGTACTTC

D gene: TRBD2
V gene: TRBV3-1
clone size: -
J gene: TRBJ2-7
CDR3 protein: CASSQDGRDGYEQYF
CDR3 DNA: TGTGCCAGCAGCCAAGACGGGAGGGACGGTTACGAGCAGTACTTC

D gene: -
V gene: TRBV7-9
clone size: -
J gene: TRBJ1-1
CDR3 protein: CASTPGVLAFF
CDR3 DNA: TGTGCCAGCACCCCCGGCGTCTTGGCTTTCTTT

D gene: TRBD2
V gene: TRBV20-1
clone size: few
J gene: TRBJ2-1
CDR3 protein: CSARDERGGAYNEQFF
CDR3 DNA: TGCAGTGCTAGAGATGAACGGGGGGGCGCCTACAATGAGCAGTTCTTC

D gene: TRBD2
V gene: TRBV20-1
clone size: -
J gene: TRBJ2-1
CDR3 protein: CSASGRGNEQFF
CDR3 DNA: TGCAGTGCTAGCGGGAGGGGTAATGAGCAGTTCTTC

D gene: TRBD2
V gene: TRBV7-9
clone size: -
J gene: TRBJ2-5
CDR3 protein: CASSRGLRQETQYF
CDR3 DNA: TGTGCCAGCAGCCGGGGACTACGTCAAGAGACCCAGTACTTC

D gene: -
V gene: TRBV3-1
clone size: few
J gene: TRBJ2-1
CDR3 protein: CASSPWDRRTVEQFF
CDR3 DNA: TGTGCCAGCAGCCCTTGGGACCGGCGGACTGTTGAGCAGTTCTTC

D gene: TRBD2
V gene: TRBV6-1
clone size: -
J gene: TRBJ2-5
CDR3 protein: CASRSTSGIVGETQYF
CDR3 DNA: TGTGCCAGCAGATCGACTAGCGGGATTGTGGGAGAGACCCAGTACTTC

D gene: -
V gene: TRBV10-3
clone size: -
J gene: TRBJ2-5
CDR3 protein: CAISGGGNTKTQYF
CDR3 DNA: TGTGCCATCAGTGGCGGGGGCAATACTAAGACCCAGTACTTC

D gene: -
V gene: TRBV12-3/TRBV12-4
clone size: -
J gene: TRBJ2-7
CDR3 protein: CASNTGRAEQYF
CDR3 DNA: TGTGCCAGCAATACCGGCCGGGCCGAGCAGTACTTC

D gene: TRBD2
V gene: TRBV11-2
clone size: -
J gene: TRBJ2-4
CDR3 protein: CASSLSGLAGGRGKNIQYF
CDR3 DNA: TGTGCCAGCAGCTTGTCCGGACTAGCGGGAGGCCGTGGCAAAAACATTCAGTACTTC

D gene: -
V gene: TRBV12-3/TRBV12-4
clone size: -
J gene: TRBJ2-7
CDR3 protein: CASSLLQTGVTYEQYF
CDR3 DNA: TGTGCCAGCAGTTTGCTGCAAACGGGGGTGACCTACGAGCAGTACTTC

D gene: -
V gene: TRBV6-1
clone size: -
J gene: TRBJ2-7
CDR3 protein: CASSGAGQGNYEQYF
CDR3 DNA: TGTGCCAGCAGTGGCGCTGGGCAGGGTAACTACGAGCAGTACTTC

D gene: -
V gene: TRBV12-3/TRBV12-4
clone size: -
J gene: TRBJ1-1
CDR3 protein: CASSLGPGRIHTEAFF
CDR3 DNA: TGTGCCAGCAGTTTAGGCCCGGGGAGGATCCACACTGAAGCTTTCTTT

D gene: -
V gene: TRBV5-6
clone size: -
J gene: TRBJ2-7
CDR3 protein: CASSLARQPTSEQYF
CDR3 DNA: TGTGCCAGCAGCTTAGCCCGACAGCCCACGTCCGAGCAGTACTTC

D gene: -
V gene: TRBV5-6
clone size: once
J gene: TRBJ2-7
CDR3 protein: CASSLAGDQGQYF
CDR3 DNA: TGTGCCAGCAGCTTGGCCGGGGACCAGGGGCAGTACTTC

D gene: -
V gene: TRBV15
clone size: -
J gene: TRBJ2-3
CDR3 protein: CATSRALDTQYF
CDR3 DNA: TGTGCCACCAGCAGAGCCCTAGATACGCAGTATTTT

D gene: TRBD2
V gene: TRBV11-2
clone size: -
J gene: TRBJ2-1
CDR3 protein: CASSLGGLAAGSEQFF
CDR3 DNA: TGTGCCAGCAGCTTAGGGGGACTAGCGGCAGGCAGTGAGCAGTTCTTC

D gene: -
V gene: TRBV5-1
clone size: once
J gene: TRBJ2-7
CDR3 protein: CASSLDGRSAYEQYF
CDR3 DNA: TGCGCCAGCAGCTTGGATGGGAGAAGCGCCTACGAGCAGTACTTC

D gene: -
V gene: TRBV12-3/TRBV12-4
clone size: few
J gene: TRBJ1-4
CDR3 protein: CASRDQGEKLFF
CDR3 DNA: TGTGCCAGCAGAGACCAGGGAGAAAAACTGTTTTTT

D gene: -
V gene: TRBV15
clone size: few
J gene: TRBJ2-2
CDR3 protein: CATSRGTGWANTGELFF
CDR3 DNA: TGTGCCACCAGCAGAGGAACAGGTTGGGCTAACACCGGGGAGCTGTTTTTT

D gene: TRBD2
V gene: TRBV7-2
clone size: many
J gene: TRBJ2-2
CDR3 protein: CASSSEGGSNTGELFF
CDR3 DNA: TGTGCCAGCAGCTCTGAGGGAGGGTCGAACACCGGGGAGCTGTTTTTT